These 2 T cell receptor beta chains were sequenced from one sample in a study of blood T cell repertoires in COVID-19. This table comes from immunoSEQ multiplex PCR, and its TCRdb copy is limited to in-frame clones, with some not included. The sample records about 140,000 clones, approximately 80% being singletons. Material: peripheral blood. The source of these receptors is a human donor in a cohort sampled during active COVID-19.

The rearrangement links TRBV13 to TRBJ2-1, with D perhaps TRBD2 (6 bases). V was clipped by 5 bases and J by 10 bases, with 6 bases between them. Germline values: CDR1 PRHDT, CDR2 FYEKMQ (reference sequence). The CDR3 extends over 10 amino acids. The CDR3 nucleotides are TGTGCCAGCAGCCGGGGGGAGCAGTTCTTC. It encodes CASSRGEQFF.

The rearrangement joins TRBV2 to TRBJ1-1; D unclear. In germline, CDR1 is SNHLY, CDR2 FYNNEI. Between the trimmed V and J ends, which lost 8 bases and 5 bases, there was a span of 18 bases. This CDR3 region has 14 residues. The CDR3: CASHPDGGETEAFF. The CDR3 coding sequence is TGTGCCAGCCACCCGGATGGTGGAGAGACTGAAGCTTTCTTT.